This T cell receptor (beta chain) appears in the sequencing data of a study of control samples from healthy donors and cancer patients. Produced via immunoSEQ multiplex PCR; TCRdb's table is partial and in-frame only. The sample carries around 30,000 clones, approximately 91% recorded once. From germline, CDR1 is SGHRS and CDR2 YFSETQ. The V end lost 5 bases, the J end lost 6 bases, and 24 bases lay between the germline ends. The CDR3 has 17 residues. The specimen was PBMCs. The gene calls are TRBV5-1 and TRBJ2-1, with D maybe TRBD2 (6 bases). The sequence was obtained from a man aged 45-60 years with lung cancer. CDR3 DNA sequence: TGCGCCAGCAGTTATCTTAGCGGTGTGGGGCTGCCCAATGAGCAGTTCTTC. Translation: CASSYLSGVGLPNEQFF.